The clone carrying this TCR beta chain was observed a handful of times. The data belong to a study of T-cell reconstitution after alpha-beta-depleted transplantation in children. The TCRbeta library was prepared with unique molecular identifiers. TCRdb reprocessed the PCR reads via MiXCR and lists one record per CDR3 protein. This sample has 350,000 to 400,000 distinct CDR3 sequences; 20% occur once, and the top ten carry over 3.5%. The CDR3 extends over 14 amino acids. Germline V gene data show CDR1 as SQVTM and CDR2 as ANQGSEA. V lost 5 bases and J lost 6; bases outside the gene matches: 8. The chain recombines TRBV29-1 with TRBJ2-3; 10 bases map to TRBD1. The receptor's source is a human donor who donated a stem cell graft to a child with acute myeloid leukemia. The sequenced sample was PBMCs from the stem cell graft donor, obtained from the stem cell graft. This CDR3 is CSVHRDRGGDTQYF. Here the CDR3 DNA reads TGCAGCGTTCACCGGGACAGGGGAGGTGATACGCAGTATTTT.